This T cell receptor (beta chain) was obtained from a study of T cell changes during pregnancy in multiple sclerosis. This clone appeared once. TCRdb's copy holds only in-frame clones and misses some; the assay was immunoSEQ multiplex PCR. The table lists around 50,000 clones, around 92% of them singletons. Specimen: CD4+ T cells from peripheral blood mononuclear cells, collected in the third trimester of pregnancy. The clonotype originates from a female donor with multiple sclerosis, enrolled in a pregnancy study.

The CDR3 bases are TGTGCCAGCAGCTTAGGGGACACTTGGGGAGAGACCCAGTACTTC. This gives the protein CASSLGDTWGETQYF. The chain has TRBV11-2 and TRBJ2-5; D perhaps matches TRBD1 (6 bases). Per germline, CDR1 SGHAT and CDR2 FQNNGV. V lost 1 base to trimming and J lost 4 bases, with 13 bases between them. The CDR3 is 15 amino acids.